These 25 T cell receptor beta chains were sequenced from one sample in a study of CD8+ T cells in alopecia areata. Treatment described: oral pan-JAK inhibitor, 5-10 mg twice daily. cDNA serving as the sequencing template came from extracted, reverse transcribed RNA. Some clones are missing from TCRdb's copy, which holds only in-frame ones; the method was immunoSEQ multiplex PCR. The table has roughly 200,000 clones, about 60% seen once; the top ten hold 10% to 15%. This material consisted of CD8+ T cells sorted from blood, taken at week 24, from a patient treated with tofacitinib. All receptors derive from a human donor with alopecia areata.

A word on this clone: Other DNA sequences in this specimen translate into the identical CDR3. The V gene is TRBV29-1, the J gene TRBJ2-7; 7 nucleotides line up with TRBD1. The germline gives CDR1 SQVTM, CDR2 ANQGSEA. The length of the CDR3 is 13 residues. V trimming: 3 bases; J trimming: 2 bases; junction bases outside the gene matches: 4. Written as DNA, the CDR3 is TGCAGCGTTGAGAGGGACAGCCCCTACGAGCAGTACTTC. It is translated as CSVERDSPYEQYF.

The V call is TRBV7-2, the J call TRBJ1-5; D remains ambiguous. CDR1 SGHTA and CDR2 FQGNSA come from the germline V gene. The length of the CDR3 is 16 residues. Trimming pared 5 bases from V and 2 bases from J, leaving 16 bases between. The CDR3: CASSQGRPRGNQPQHF. CDR3 sequence (DNA): TGTGCCAGCAGCCAAGGACGGCCCCGGGGCAATCAGCCCCAGCATTTT.

CDR3: CASSLGDGRGYTF. The DNA of the CDR3 is TGCGCCAGCAGCTTGGGGGATGGACGAGGCTACACCTTC. This sequence joins TRBV5-1 and TRBJ1-2; D gene unclear. V was trimmed by 0 bases and J by 8 bases, leaving 11 bases between them. This CDR3 region has 13 residues. From germline, CDR1 is SGHRS and CDR2 YFSETQ.

The chain carries TRBV15 and TRBJ2-7; 9 bases are a match to TRBD1. The V gene's germline CDR1 is LNHNV and CDR2 YYDKDF (reference sequence). The CDR3 runs 15 residues. The ends lost 1 base at V and 6 bases at J; junction bases unmatched: 7. The CDR3 protein is CATSRVGTGYGEQYF. For the CDR3, the DNA is TGTGCCACCAGCAGAGTAGGGACAGGGTACGGCGAGCAGTACTTC.

This clone appeared a few times. The CDR3 bases are TGTGCCAGCAGCGCCCTTTCAAATTCACCCCTCCACTTT. Its translation: CASSALSNSPLHF. This chain uses TRBV9 with TRBJ1-6; D gene ambiguous. The CDR3 spans 13 residues. Germline V gene data show CDR1 as SGDLS and CDR2 as YYNGEE. V lost 3 bases and J lost 7, with 8 bases in between.

The chain employs TRBV5-6 and TRBJ1-5, with a weak D call TRBD1 (5 bases). V was pared by 1 base and J by 7 bases, with 24 bases between. Germline lookup yields CDR1 SGHDT and CDR2 YYEEEE. This CDR3 has 18 amino acids. The CDR3 DNA sequence: TGTGCCAGCAGCTTGAATGGCCTGAGCTCGGGACCTCGACAGCCCCAGCATTTT. Protein: CASSLNGLSSGPRQPQHF.

The chain uses TRBV7-9 and TRBJ2-5; TRBD1 aligns across 7 bases. CDR1 is SEHNR, CDR2 FQNEAQ, per germline (reference sequence). V lost 4 bases to trimming and J lost 1 base; unmatched junction nucleotides: 3. This CDR3 is built from 14 residues. Here the CDR3 reads CASSSTGAQETQYF. The DNA of the CDR3 is TGTGCCAGCAGCTCCACAGGGGCCCAAGAGACCCAGTACTTC.

The chain uses TRBV2 and TRBJ2-5, with D possibly TRBD2 on 5 matching bases. Between the trimmed V and J ends, which lost 8 bases and 5 bases, there was a span of 12 bases. Germline values: CDR1 SNHLY, CDR2 FYNNEI. This CDR3 is 12 amino acids long. The CDR3 is CASLARPETQYF. In DNA form, the CDR3 reads TGTGCCAGCTTAGCGCGGCCGGAGACCCAGTACTTC.

This chain joins TRBV4-1 and TRBJ1-1, with a tentative D call TRBD1 (6 bases). Between the trimmed V and J ends, which lost 4 bases and 1 base, there was a span of 10 bases. Germline V gene data show CDR1 as MGHRA and CDR2 as YSYEKL. This CDR3 comprises 14 residues. This CDR3 is CASSLRGANTEAFF. The CDR3 region has the DNA TGCGCCAGCAGCCTCCGGGGGGCGAACACTGAAGCTTTCTTT.

CDR3 sequence (DNA): TGTGCCGGACAGGACAGGTTATCCTACGAGCAGTACTTC. Protein: CAGQDRLSYEQYF. V and J are TRBV6-1 and TRBJ2-7; 7 nucleotides match TRBD1. The germline V gene has CDR1 MNHNS and CDR2 SASEGT. The CDR3 loop spans 13 amino acids. J was trimmed by 1 base and V by 11 bases; bases with no gene match: 8.

The genes are TRBV29-1 and TRBJ2-2; tentative D call: TRBD2 (5 bases). Germline loops: CDR1 SQVTM, CDR2 ANQGSEA. V was shortened by 1 base and J by 10 bases, with 10 bases between the two germline ends. This CDR3 region has 12 residues. Here the CDR3 DNA reads TGCAGCGTTGAAGCCAGCGGTGAGGAGCTGTTTTTT. Translation: CSVEASGEELFF.

The rearrangement uses TRBV10-3 and TRBJ1-1; D uncertain. Germline loops: CDR1 ENHRY, CDR2 SYGVKD. With 3 bases removed from V and 1 base from J, the gap between germline ends came to 6 bases. This CDR3 is 13 amino acids long. The CDR3 nucleotides read TGTGCCATCAGTGACACACGGAACACTGAAGCTTTCTTT. Translation gives CAISDTRNTEAFF.

This sequence joins TRBV5-6 and TRBJ1-1, with TRBD1 matching 8 bases. The J segment lost 12 bases and the V segment lost 4 bases, leaving 11 bases of the junction unmatched. Germline V gives CDR1 SGHDT, CDR2 YYEEEE. The CDR3 covers 13 residues. CDR3 residues: CASSPAGTGRSFF. CDR3 nucleotide sequence: TGTGCCAGCAGCCCGGCCGGGACAGGAAGGTCTTTCTTT.

This chain's CDR3 is CAWSSGDNQPQHF. CDR3 DNA sequence: TGTGCCTGGAGTTCAGGGGACAATCAGCCCCAGCATTTT. J is TRBJ1-5 and V is TRBV30; a possible D gene is TRBD1 (6 bases). Germline CDR1 and CDR2: GTSNPN and SVGIG (reference sequence). V dropped 2 bases and J dropped 3 bases, with 8 bases sitting between them. The CDR3 is 13 residues long.

This clone was seen a handful of times. V and J are TRBV29-1 and TRBJ2-7; D is uncertain. The CDR3 extends over 14 amino acids. The V gene lost 6 bases and the J gene lost 2 bases, with 17 bases spanning the gap. Germline V gene data show CDR1 as SQVTM and CDR2 as ANQGSEA. This CDR3 is CSVLTELSTYEQYF. In DNA form, the CDR3 reads TGCAGCGTACTTACAGAGCTTTCAACCTACGAGCAGTACTTC.

The V call is TRBV5-8, the J call TRBJ2-1, with D maybe TRBD1 (5 bases). Germline CDR1 and CDR2: SGHTS and YDEGEE. There are 13 residues in the CDR3. Trimming cost V 4 bases and J 8 bases, with 13 bases left between them. The CDR3, as DNA: TGTGCCAGCAGCCCTCTGACAGCGTATGAGCAGTTCTTC. Amino acids: CASSPLTAYEQFF. Looking up the rest from reference TRBV5-8 and TRBJ2-1 gives the full variable domain: EAGVTQSPTHLIKTRGQQATLRCSPISGHTSVYWYQQALGLGLQFLLWYDEGEERNRGNFPPRFSGRQFPNYSSELNVNALELEDSALYLCASSPLTAYEQFFGPGTRLTVL.

The chain is built from TRBV15 and TRBJ2-1, with TRBD2 matching over 9 bases. The trim removed 3 bases at V and 8 bases at J, leaving 14 bases unmatched. The CDR3 is made up of 17 amino acids. Germline V gene data show CDR1 as LNHNV and CDR2 as YYDKDF (reference sequence). The CDR3 reads CATSREAIGTSLDEQFF. For the CDR3, the DNA is TGTGCCACCAGCAGGGAGGCGATTGGGACTAGCCTGGATGAGCAGTTCTTC.

This clone was counted a single time. V is TRBV4-1 and J is TRBJ1-1; D unresolved. The CDR3 is 15 residues long. V was clipped by 1 base and J by 5 bases, with 14 bases between them. From germline, CDR1 is MGHRA and CDR2 YSYEKL. The chain's CDR3 is CASSQVLGSVTEAFF. CDR3 sequence (DNA): TGCGCCAGCAGCCAAGTGTTGGGGAGTGTAACTGAAGCTTTCTTT.

The chain joins TRBV29-1 to TRBJ2-1; D unclear. The germline V gene has CDR1 SQVTM and CDR2 ANQGSEA. The CDR3 length is 13 residues. Trimming left V 3 bases short and J 0 bases short, with 6 bases between. CDR3 coding DNA: TGCAGCGTTGAGTCCAGCTCCTACAATGAGCAGTTCTTC. Its protein is CSVESSSYNEQFF.

This chain joins TRBV15 and TRBJ2-7; 7 bases line up with TRBD2. V trimming: 6 bases; J trimming: 2 bases; junction bases outside the gene matches: 7. The CDR3 runs to 14 residues. Per the germline V gene, CDR1 is LNHNV and CDR2 is YYDKDF (reference sequence). CDR3 sequence reads: CATRESGGTYEQYF. In nucleotides, the CDR3 is TGTGCCACCAGGGAATCGGGGGGTACCTACGAGCAGTACTTC. The full variable domain, completed using reference TRBV15 and TRBJ2-7, is DAMVIQNPRYQVTQFGKPVTLSCSQTLNHNVMYWYQQKSSQAPKLLFHYYDKDFNNEADTPDNFQSRRPNTSFCFLDIRSPGLGDTAMYLCATRESGGTYEQYFGPGTRLTVT.

This clone occurred once. The chain carries TRBV30 and TRBJ1-1; D uncertain. Germline V lookup: CDR1 GTSNPN, CDR2 SVGIG (reference sequence). The CDR3 extends over 12 amino acids. V lost 3 bases, J lost 8 bases, and 13 bases lay in between. The chain's CDR3 is CAWRRSLIEAFF. For the CDR3, the DNA is TGTGCCTGGAGAAGAAGCTTAATAGAAGCTTTCTTT. Full variable domain (rest looked up from reference TRBV30 and TRBJ1-1): SQTIHQWPATLVQPVGSPLSLECTVEGTSNPNLYWYRQAAGRGLQLLFYSVGIGQISSEVPQNLSASRPQDRQFILSSKKLLLSDSGFYLCAWRRSLIEAFFGQGTRLTVV.

The chain recombines TRBV7-9 with TRBJ1-1; D uncertain. The V gene lost 6 bases and the J gene lost 7 bases, with 12 bases spanning the gap. Germline CDR1 reads SEHNR; CDR2 reads FQNEAQ (reference sequence). The CDR3 runs 12 residues. The CDR3 region is CASSPWAFEAFF. DNA of the CDR3: TGTGCCAGCAGTCCATGGGCCTTTGAAGCTTTCTTT.

CDR3 sequence: CASSRGGLGYNEQFF. The CDR3 nucleotides are TGTGCCAGCAGTAGAGGGGGGCTAGGCTACAATGAGCAGTTCTTC. V is TRBV5-6 and J is TRBJ2-1; D could derive from TRBD1 or TRBD2 (6 bases each). Germline CDR1 SGHDT, CDR2 YYEEEE. The CDR3 has 15 residues. The V and J ends lost 5 bases and 3 bases respectively, with 15 bases between them.

The chain uses TRBV2 and TRBJ1-1; D is undetermined. CDR3 length equals 14 residues. V gave up 6 bases and J gave up 3 bases, with 14 bases separating them. CDR1 and CDR2 from the germline V gene are SNHLY and FYNNEI. For the CDR3, the DNA is TGTGCCAGCAGCGCTAGACCGGGTTACACTGAAGCTTTCTTT. Translated: CASSARPGYTEAFF.

The chain has TRBV5-6 and TRBJ1-5; D is ambiguous. The germline V gene has CDR1 SGHDT and CDR2 YYEEEE. CDR3 length: 15 residues. V was clipped by 0 bases and J by 2 bases, with 9 bases between them. The CDR3 protein is CASSLDRQGNQPQHF. The CDR3 DNA sequence: TGTGCCAGCAGCTTGGATCGGCAGGGCAATCAGCCCCAGCATTTT.